The table lists the clone carrying this T cell receptor beta chain with a count of one. In the original processing: Quantification of nucleated cells was approximated via reference gene primer amplification. TCRdb's table, derived via immunoSEQ multiplex PCR, lists solely in-frame clones and lacks some. That table is the source of V, J and clone size, and D and trimming were worked out from the DNA. Of about 88,000 clones in the sample, 80% to 95% were seen once. The data stem from a study of blood T cell repertoires in COVID-19. Study in general: There were acute and convalescent COVID-19 samples, and they came from the United States, Italy and Spain. Sample material is recorded as cDNA or gDNA derived from T cells, B-cell-depleted T cells, or PBMCs.

While infection was still active, Seattle patients were enrolled and then followed longitudinally. There are 17 residues in the CDR3. Germline CDR1 reads SGHTA; CDR2 reads FQGNSA. The ends were cut back, 5 bases at V and 8 bases at J, with 25 bases in the middle. The sample comprised peripheral blood. This chain uses TRBV7-2 with TRBJ2-1; a possible D gene is TRBD1 (6 bases). The TCR originated in a man between 18 and 29 years old with COVID-19, enrolled during active disease. The CDR3 reads CASSPGWGYRDRDEQFF. For the CDR3, the DNA is TGTGCCAGCAGCCCGGGCTGGGGTTACAGGGATCGCGATGAGCAGTTCTTC.